This TCR beta chain was found in a study of blood T cell repertoires in COVID-19. Turning to the study itself: From T cells, B-cell-depleted T cells, or PBMCs came the material, which was cDNA or gDNA.

CDR1 is SGHNT, CDR2 YYREEE, per germline (reference sequence). With 6 bases clipped from V and 0 bases from J, the junction kept 5 bases outside the gene matches. This CDR3 is 15 amino acids long. How the authors handled the data: Using reference gene primer amplification, nucleated cell counts were estimated. The assay was immunoSEQ multiplex PCR, and TCRdb's table has in-frame clones only and misses some. V and J calls and clone size follow that table, whereas D and trimming were derived from the DNA. The data contain about 66,000 clones, over 80% of them seen just once; the ten biggest clones take up less than 9.5%. This clone was detected once.

The chain has TRBV5-4 and TRBJ2-3, with 9 bases fitting TRBD2. What was sequenced was peripheral blood. The sequence came from a human donor in a cohort sampled during active COVID-19. CDR3 in amino acids: CASKPLAGSTDTQYF. The CDR3 DNA follows: TGTGCCAGCAAGCCACTAGCGGGTAGCACAGATACGCAGTATTTT.